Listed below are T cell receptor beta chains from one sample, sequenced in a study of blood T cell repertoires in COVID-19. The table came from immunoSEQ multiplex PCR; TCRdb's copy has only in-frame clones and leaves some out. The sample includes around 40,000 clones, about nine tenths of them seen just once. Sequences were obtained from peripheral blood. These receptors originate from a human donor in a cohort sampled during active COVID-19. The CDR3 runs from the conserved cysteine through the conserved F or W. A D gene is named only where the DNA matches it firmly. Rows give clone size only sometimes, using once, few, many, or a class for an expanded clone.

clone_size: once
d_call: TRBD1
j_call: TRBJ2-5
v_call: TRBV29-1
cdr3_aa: CSVTRTGQETQYF
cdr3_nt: TGCAGCGTTACCCGGACAGGGCAAGAGACCCAGTACTTC

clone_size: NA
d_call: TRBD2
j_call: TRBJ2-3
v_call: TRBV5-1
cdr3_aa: CASSSGGGPRTDTQYF
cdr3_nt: TGCGCCAGCAGCTCTGGCGGGGGGCCTCGGACAGATACGCAGTATTTT

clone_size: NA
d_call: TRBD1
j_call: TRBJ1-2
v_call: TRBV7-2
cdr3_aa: CASSLGLTGGADGYTF
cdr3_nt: TGTGCCAGCAGCTTAGGGTTGACAGGGGGCGCAGACGGCTACACCTTC

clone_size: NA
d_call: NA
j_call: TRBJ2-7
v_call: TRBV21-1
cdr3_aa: CASSPHGGTVSYEQYF
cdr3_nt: TGTGCCAGCAGCCCCCATGGAGGGACGGTCTCCTACGAGCAGTACTTC

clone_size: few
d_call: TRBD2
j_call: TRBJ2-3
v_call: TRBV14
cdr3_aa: CASSQGSGGQTYTQYF
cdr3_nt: TGTGCCAGCAGCCAAGGTAGCGGGGGGCAAACATATACGCAGTATTTT

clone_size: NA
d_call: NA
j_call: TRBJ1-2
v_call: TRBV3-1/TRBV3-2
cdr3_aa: CASHRSKTLPLNYGYTF
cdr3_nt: TGTGCCAGTCACCGCAGTAAGACACTTCCCCTTAACTATGGCTACACCTTC

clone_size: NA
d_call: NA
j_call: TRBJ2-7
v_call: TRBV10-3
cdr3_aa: CAITPGQSYEQYF
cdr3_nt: TGTGCCATCACTCCGGGACAATCCTACGAGCAGTACTTC

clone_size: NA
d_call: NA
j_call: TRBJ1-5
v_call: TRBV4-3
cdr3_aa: CASSQDQVLNSNQPQHF
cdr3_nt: TGCGCCAGCAGCCAAGATCAGGTCCTTAATAGCAATCAGCCCCAGCATTTT

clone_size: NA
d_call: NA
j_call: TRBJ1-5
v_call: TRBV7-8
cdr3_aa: CASSAYRVDNQPQHF
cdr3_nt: TGTGCCAGCAGCGCCTACCGGGTCGACAATCAGCCCCAGCATTTT

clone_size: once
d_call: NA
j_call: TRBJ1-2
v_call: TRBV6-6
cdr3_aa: CASSSGQNYGYTF
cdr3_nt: TGTGCCAGCAGTTCAGGACAGAACTATGGCTACACCTTC

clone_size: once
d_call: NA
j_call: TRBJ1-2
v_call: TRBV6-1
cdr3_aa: CASSEQANYGYTF
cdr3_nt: TGTGCCAGCAGTGAGCAGGCTAACTATGGCTACACCTTC

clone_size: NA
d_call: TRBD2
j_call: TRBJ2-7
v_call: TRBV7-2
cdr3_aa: CASSLDSGLALSEQYF
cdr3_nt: TGTGCCAGCAGCTTAGACTCGGGACTAGCGTTGAGCGAGCAGTACTTC

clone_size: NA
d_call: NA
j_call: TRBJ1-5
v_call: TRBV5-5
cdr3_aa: CASSWIAGNQPQHF
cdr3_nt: TGTGCCAGCAGCTGGATCGCAGGGAATCAGCCCCAGCATTTT

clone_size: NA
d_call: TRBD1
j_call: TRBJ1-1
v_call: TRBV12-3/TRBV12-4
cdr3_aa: CASTLQGTGIYF
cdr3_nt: TGTGCCAGCACCCTCCAAGGGACAGGTATTTACTTT

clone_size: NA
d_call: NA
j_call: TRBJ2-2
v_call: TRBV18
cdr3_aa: CASSPPSVEGVGELFF
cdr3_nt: TGTGCCAGCTCACCACCGAGTGTCGAGGGGGTCGGGGAGCTGTTTTTT

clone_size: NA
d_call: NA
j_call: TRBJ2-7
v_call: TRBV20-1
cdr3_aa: CSAPTGVRQYF
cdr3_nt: TGCAGTGCTCCGACGGGAGTCCGGCAGTACTTC

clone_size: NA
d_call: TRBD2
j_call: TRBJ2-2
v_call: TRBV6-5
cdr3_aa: CASRTSGGRGELFF
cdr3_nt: TGTGCCAGCAGGACTAGCGGGGGACGGGGGGAGCTGTTTTTT

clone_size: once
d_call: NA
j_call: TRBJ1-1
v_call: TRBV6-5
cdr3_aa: CASKLGQSMNTEAFF
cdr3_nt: TGTGCCAGCAAACTCGGACAGTCAATGAACACTGAAGCTTTCTTT

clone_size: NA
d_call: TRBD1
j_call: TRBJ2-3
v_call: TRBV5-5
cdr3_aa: CASSVGQGATDTQYF
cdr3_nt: TGTGCCAGCAGCGTGGGACAGGGGGCCACAGATACGCAGTATTTT

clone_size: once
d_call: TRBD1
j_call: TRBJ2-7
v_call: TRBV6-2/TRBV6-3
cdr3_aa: CASSDRPTGGKTYEQYF
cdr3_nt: TGTGCCAGCAGTGATCGCCCGACAGGGGGAAAAACCTACGAGCAGTACTTC

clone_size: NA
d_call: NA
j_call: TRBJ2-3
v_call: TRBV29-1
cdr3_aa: CSATYGGTSTDTQYF
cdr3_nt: TGCAGCGCAACCTACGGGGGAACTAGCACAGATACGCAGTATTTT

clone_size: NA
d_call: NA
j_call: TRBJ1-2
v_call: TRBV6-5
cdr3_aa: CASSYELGGHYGYTF
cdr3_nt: TGTGCCAGCAGTTACGAGCTGGGGGGTCACTATGGCTACACCTTC

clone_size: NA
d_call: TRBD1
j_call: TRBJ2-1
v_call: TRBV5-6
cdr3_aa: CASSFRQGADEQFF
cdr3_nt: TGTGCCAGCAGCTTTCGCCAGGGGGCCGATGAGCAGTTCTTC

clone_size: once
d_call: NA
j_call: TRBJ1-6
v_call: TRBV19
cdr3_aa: CASSLRGWGSPLHF
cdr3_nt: TGTGCCAGTAGTTTACGGGGTTGGGGTTCACCCCTCCACTTT

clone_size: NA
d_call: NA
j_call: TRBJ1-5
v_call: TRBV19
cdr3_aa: CASSITRNQPQHF
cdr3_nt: TGTGCCAGTAGTATCACCAGAAATCAGCCCCAGCATTTT

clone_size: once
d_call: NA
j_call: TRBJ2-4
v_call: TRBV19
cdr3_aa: CASTGLTKNIQYF
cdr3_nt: TGTGCCAGCACAGGGTTAACCAAAAACATTCAGTACTTC

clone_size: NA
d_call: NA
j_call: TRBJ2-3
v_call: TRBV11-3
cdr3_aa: CASSLDFDGDTQYF
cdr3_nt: TGTGCCAGCAGCTTAGATTTCGACGGGGATACGCAGTATTTT

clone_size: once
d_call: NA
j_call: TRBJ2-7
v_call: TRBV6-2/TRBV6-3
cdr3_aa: CASSYLPYEQYF
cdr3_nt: TGTGCCAGCAGTTACCTCCCCTACGAGCAGTACTTC

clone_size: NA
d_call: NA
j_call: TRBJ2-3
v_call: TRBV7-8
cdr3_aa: CASRQYRIHTDTQYF
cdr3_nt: TGTGCCAGCAGACAATACAGGATCCACACAGATACGCAGTATTTT

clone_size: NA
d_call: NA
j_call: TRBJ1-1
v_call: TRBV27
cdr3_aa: CATLDSLNTEAFF
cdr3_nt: TGTGCCACCTTAGACAGCTTGAACACTGAAGCTTTCTTT

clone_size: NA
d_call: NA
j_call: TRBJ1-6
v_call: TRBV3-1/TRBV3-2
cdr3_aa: CASSQDWVRADSPLHF
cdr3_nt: TGTGCCAGCAGCCAAGATTGGGTCAGGGCTGATTCACCCCTCCACTTT